This TCR beta chain was profiled in a study of spatial heterogeneity in lung cancer. Study-wide results and limits: Counts of expanded alpha and beta TCRs within tumors tracked the tumor nonsynonymous mutation count.

TCRdb passed the 5' RACE reads through MiXCR, listing each CDR3 protein once. The sample has 5,200 or so distinct CDR3 sequences, 3% to 4.5% seen once; the top ten hold less than 25%. Described time point: sample taken at primary tumor resection. A total of more than 65 untreated early-stage non-small cell lung cancer patients served as donors. Germline values: CDR1 MNHNS, CDR2 SASEGT. The CDR3 has 15 residues. The junction had 11 bases not matched to a gene; V was cut back by 4 bases and J by 6 bases. Within the sample, this clonotype is medium-sized. Its antigen remains unknown. The rearrangement joins TRBV6-1 to TRBJ1-1; 7 nucleotides line up with TRBD1. The clonotype was recovered from a female donor with early-stage non-small cell lung cancer. This sample comprised lung tumor tissue, obtained at surgery. The CDR3 loop is CASSGGGQAGPEAFF. In DNA, the CDR3 is TGTGCCAGCAGTGGAGGCGGACAGGCTGGACCTGAAGCTTTCTTT.